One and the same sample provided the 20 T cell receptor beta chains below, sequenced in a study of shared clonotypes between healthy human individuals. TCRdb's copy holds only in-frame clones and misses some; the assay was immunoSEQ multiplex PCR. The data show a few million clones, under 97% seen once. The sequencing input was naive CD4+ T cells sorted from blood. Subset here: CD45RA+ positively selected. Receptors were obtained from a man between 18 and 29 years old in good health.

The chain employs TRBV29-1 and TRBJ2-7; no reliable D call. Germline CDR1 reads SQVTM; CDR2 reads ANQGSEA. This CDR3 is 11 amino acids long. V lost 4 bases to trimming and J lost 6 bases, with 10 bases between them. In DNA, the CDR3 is TGCAGCGTTGGAAGGTCCCCCGAGCAGTACTTC. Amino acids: CSVGRSPEQYF.

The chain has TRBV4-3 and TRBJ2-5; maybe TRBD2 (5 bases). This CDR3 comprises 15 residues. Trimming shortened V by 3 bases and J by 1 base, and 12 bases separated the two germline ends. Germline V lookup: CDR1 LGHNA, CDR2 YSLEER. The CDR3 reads CASSQGLAIQETQYF. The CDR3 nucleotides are TGCGCCAGCAGCCAGGGTTTAGCGATCCAAGAGACCCAGTACTTC.

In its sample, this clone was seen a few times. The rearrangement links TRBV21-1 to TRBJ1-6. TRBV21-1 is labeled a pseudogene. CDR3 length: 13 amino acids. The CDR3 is CATPRVDDSPLHF. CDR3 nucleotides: TGTGCCACCCCTCGGGTTGACGATTCACCCCTCCACTTT.

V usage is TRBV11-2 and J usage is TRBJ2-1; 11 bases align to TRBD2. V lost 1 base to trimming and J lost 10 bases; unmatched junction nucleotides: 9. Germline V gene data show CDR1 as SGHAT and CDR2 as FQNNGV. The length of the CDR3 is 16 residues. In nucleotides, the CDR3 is TGTGCCAGCAGCTTAGTGACTTGGACTAGCGGGCCAGAGCAGTTCTTC. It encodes CASSLVTWTSGPEQFF.

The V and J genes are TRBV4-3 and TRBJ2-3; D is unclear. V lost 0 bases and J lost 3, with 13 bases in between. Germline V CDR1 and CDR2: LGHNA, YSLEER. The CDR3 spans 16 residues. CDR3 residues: CASSQDQSAPTDTQYF. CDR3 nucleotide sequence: TGCGCCAGCAGCCAAGATCAAAGTGCTCCTACAGATACGCAGTATTTT.

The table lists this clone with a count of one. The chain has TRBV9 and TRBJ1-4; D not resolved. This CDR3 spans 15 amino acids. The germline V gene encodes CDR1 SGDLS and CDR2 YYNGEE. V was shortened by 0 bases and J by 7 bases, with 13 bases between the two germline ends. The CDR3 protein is CASSVDGGRGEKLFF. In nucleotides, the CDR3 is TGTGCCAGCAGCGTAGATGGTGGGAGAGGTGAAAAACTGTTTTTT.

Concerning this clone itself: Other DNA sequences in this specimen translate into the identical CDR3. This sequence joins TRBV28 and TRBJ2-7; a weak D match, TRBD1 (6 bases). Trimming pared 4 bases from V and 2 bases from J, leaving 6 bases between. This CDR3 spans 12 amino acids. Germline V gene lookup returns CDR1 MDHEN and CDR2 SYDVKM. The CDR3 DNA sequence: TGTGCCAGCAGTTGGGGGCCCTACGAGCAGTACTTC. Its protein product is CASSWGPYEQYF.

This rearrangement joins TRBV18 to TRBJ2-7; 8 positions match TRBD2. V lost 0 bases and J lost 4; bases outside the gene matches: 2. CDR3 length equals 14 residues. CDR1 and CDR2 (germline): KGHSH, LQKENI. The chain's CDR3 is CASSPPRGGYEQYF. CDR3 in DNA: TGTGCCAGCTCACCACCCCGGGGGGGTTACGAGCAGTACTTC.

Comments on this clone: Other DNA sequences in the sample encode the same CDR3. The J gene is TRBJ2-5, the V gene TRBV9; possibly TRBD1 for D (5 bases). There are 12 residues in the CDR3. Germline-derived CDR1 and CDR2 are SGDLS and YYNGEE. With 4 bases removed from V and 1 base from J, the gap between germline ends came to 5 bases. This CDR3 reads CASSRGQETQYF. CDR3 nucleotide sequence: TGTGCCAGCAGCAGGGGCCAAGAGACCCAGTACTTC.

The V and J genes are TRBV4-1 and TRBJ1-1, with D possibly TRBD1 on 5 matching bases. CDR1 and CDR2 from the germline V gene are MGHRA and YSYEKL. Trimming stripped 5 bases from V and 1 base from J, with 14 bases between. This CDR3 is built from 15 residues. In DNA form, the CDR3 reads TGCGCCAGCAGCTCTCTGACAGACAAGAACACTGAAGCTTTCTTT. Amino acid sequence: CASSSLTDKNTEAFF.

The chain's CDR3 is CASSLDPRQGGTGELFF. For the CDR3, the DNA is TGCGCCAGCAGCTTGGATCCCCGGCAGGGTGGCACCGGGGAGCTGTTTTTT. This rearrangement joins TRBV5-1 to TRBJ2-2, with a weak D call TRBD1 (5 bases). CDR1 and CDR2 (germline): SGHRS, YFSETQ. V lost 0 bases to trimming and J lost 4 bases, with 16 bases between them. CDR3 length: 17 amino acids.

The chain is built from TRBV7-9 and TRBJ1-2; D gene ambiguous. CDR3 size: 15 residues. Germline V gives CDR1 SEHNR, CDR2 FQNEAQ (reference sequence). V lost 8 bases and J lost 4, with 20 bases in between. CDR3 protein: CASRNFPSGGYGYTF. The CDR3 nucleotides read TGTGCCAGCCGAAACTTCCCCTCCGGCGGCTATGGCTACACCTTC.

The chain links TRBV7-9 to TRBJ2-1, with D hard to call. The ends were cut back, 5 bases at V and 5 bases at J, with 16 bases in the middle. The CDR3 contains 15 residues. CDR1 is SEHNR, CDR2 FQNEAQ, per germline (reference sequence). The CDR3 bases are TGTGCCAGCAGCCGAAGGCAGACCTCTGACAATGAGCAGTTCTTC. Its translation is CASSRRQTSDNEQFF. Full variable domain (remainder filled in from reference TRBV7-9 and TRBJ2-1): DTGVSQNPRHKITKRGQNVTFRCDPISEHNRLYWYRQTLGQGPEFLTYFQNEAQLEKSRLLSDRFSAERPKGSFSTLEIQRTEQGDSAMYLCASSRRQTSDNEQFFGPGTRLTVL.

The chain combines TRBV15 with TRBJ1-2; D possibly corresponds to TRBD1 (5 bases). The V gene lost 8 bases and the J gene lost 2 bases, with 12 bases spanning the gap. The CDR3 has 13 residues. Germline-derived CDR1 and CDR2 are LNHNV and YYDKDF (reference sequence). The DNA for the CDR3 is TGTGCCACCCGGGGCCGTGCAAACTATGGCTACACCTTC. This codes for CATRGRANYGYTF.

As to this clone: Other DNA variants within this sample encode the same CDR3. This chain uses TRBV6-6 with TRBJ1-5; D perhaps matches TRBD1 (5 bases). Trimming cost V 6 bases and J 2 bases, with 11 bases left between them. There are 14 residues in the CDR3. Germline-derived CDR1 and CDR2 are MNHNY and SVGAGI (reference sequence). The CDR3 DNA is TGTGCCAGCAGACCAGGAGGGGGCAATCAGCCCCAGCATTTT. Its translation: CASRPGGGNQPQHF.

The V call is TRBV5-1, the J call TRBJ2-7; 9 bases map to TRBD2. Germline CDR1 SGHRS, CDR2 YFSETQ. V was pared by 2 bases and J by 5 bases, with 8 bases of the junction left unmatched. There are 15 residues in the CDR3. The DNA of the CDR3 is TGCGCCAGCAGCTTTGGTAGCGGGAGCAAGAACGAGCAGTACTTC. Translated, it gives CASSFGSGSKNEQYF.

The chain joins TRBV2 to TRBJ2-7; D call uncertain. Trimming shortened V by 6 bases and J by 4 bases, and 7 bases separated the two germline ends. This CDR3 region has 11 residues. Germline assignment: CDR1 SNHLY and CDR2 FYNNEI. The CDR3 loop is CASRLNYEQYF. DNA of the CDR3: TGTGCCAGCAGACTTAATTACGAGCAGTACTTC. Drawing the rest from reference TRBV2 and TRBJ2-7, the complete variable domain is EPEVTQTPSHQVTQMGQEVILRCVPISNHLYFYWYRQILGQKVEFLVSFYNNEISEKSEIFDDQFSVERPDGSNFTLKIRSTKLEDSAMYFCASRLNYEQYFGPGTRLTVT.

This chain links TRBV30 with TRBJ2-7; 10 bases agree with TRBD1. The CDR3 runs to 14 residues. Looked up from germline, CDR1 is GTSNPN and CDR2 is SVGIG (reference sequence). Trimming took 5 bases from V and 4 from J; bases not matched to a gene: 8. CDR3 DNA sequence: TGTGCCTGGGAAACGGGACAGGGGTTATACGAGCAGTACTTC. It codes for CAWETGQGLYEQYF.

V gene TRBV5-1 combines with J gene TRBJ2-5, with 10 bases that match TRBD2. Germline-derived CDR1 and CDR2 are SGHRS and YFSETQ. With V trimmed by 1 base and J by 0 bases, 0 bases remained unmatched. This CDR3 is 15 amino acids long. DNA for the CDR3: TGCGCCAGCAGCTTGCTAGCGGGGGACCAAGAGACCCAGTACTTC. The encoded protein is CASSLLAGDQETQYF.

The CDR3 is CASSTGLAGWGEQFF. The CDR3 DNA sequence: TGTGCCAGCAGCACGGGACTAGCGGGGTGGGGTGAGCAGTTCTTC. The chain has TRBV5-4 and TRBJ2-1, with TRBD2 matching 13 bases. CDR3 length equals 15 residues. From germline, CDR1 is SGHNT and CDR2 YYREEE (reference sequence). V lost 4 bases to trimming and J lost 9 bases; unmatched junction nucleotides: 7.